The 17 T cell receptor beta chains in this list originate from one sample, sequenced in a study of T cell responses to AZD1222 COVID-19 vaccine. Using immunoSEQ multiplex PCR, the repertoire was profiled, and TCRdb retains in-frame clones only, with some absent. The sample consists of 95,000 to 110,000 clones, over 90% of them appearing once. This specimen consisted of peripheral blood, obtained on day 0 of AZD1222 vaccination. The receptors shown here come from an adult in good health.

This clone was seen a single time. This sequence joins TRBV6-2 or TRBV6-3 and TRBJ2-7; 12 bases agree with TRBD2. Looked up from germline, CDR1 is MNHEY and CDR2 is SVGEGT. With V trimmed by 2 bases and J by 0 bases, 5 bases remained unmatched. This CDR3 spans 17 amino acids. This CDR3 is CASSYPRLAGASYEQYF. Written as DNA, the CDR3 is TGTGCCAGCAGTTACCCGAGACTAGCGGGAGCCTCCTACGAGCAGTACTTC.

The chain uses TRBV25-1 and TRBJ1-4; no firm D call. Trimming stripped 6 bases from V and 5 bases from J, with 16 bases between. The germline V gene has CDR1 MGHDK and CDR2 SYGVNS. This CDR3 is 15 amino acids long. CDR3 protein: CASSRDEVGNEKLFF. DNA for the CDR3: TGTGCCAGCAGCCGAGACGAAGTAGGCAATGAAAAACTGTTTTTT.

The chain has TRBV4-1 and TRBJ2-1; possibly TRBD2 for D (5 bases). The CDR3 is 16 amino acids. CDR1 is MGHRA and CDR2 is YSYEKL in the germline V gene. The V gene lost 0 bases and the J gene lost 1 base, with 10 bases spanning the gap. The CDR3 sequence: CASSQDRAGSYNEQFF. Here the CDR3 DNA reads TGCGCCAGCAGCCAAGATCGTGCGGGTTCCTACAATGAGCAGTTCTTC.

The rearrangement joins TRBV7-2 to TRBJ2-3; unclear D gene. This CDR3 spans 11 amino acids. Germline lookup yields CDR1 SGHTA and CDR2 FQGNSA. Trimming took 2 bases from V and 3 from J, leaving 0 bases between them. For the CDR3, the DNA is TGTGCCAGCAGCTTAACAGATACGCAGTATTTT. Encoded protein: CASSLTDTQYF.

The rearrangement joins TRBV5-8 to TRBJ2-7; D uncertain. This CDR3 is 15 amino acids long. Trimming left V 4 bases short and J 0 bases short, with 14 bases between. Germline CDR1 is SGHTS and CDR2 is YDEGEE. DNA for the CDR3: TGTGCCAGCAGCGACTTACTCAGGAGCTCCTACGAGCAGTACTTC. Protein product: CASSDLLRSSYEQYF.

The V call is TRBV28, the J call TRBJ1-4; no reliable D call. The CDR3 has 15 residues. CDR1 is MDHEN, CDR2 SYDVKM, per germline. V was cut by 8 bases and J by 0 bases, with 13 bases left in between. The DNA for the CDR3 is TGTGCCAGCCGAACTCCAGCTGCAACTAATGAAAAACTGTTTTTT. Translation: CASRTPAATNEKLFF.

The chain carries TRBV11-3 and TRBJ2-5; 7 bases are a match to TRBD1. V shed 4 bases, J shed 3 bases, and the junction held 5 bases outside the gene matches. Germline V CDR1 and CDR2: SGHNT, YENEEA. This CDR3 has 14 residues. CDR3 bases: TGTGCCAGCAGCTACAGGGGATCGGAAGAGACCCAGTACTTC. Protein: CASSYRGSEETQYF.

The rearrangement joins TRBV11-3 to TRBJ2-7; 8 bases map to TRBD1. Germline trimming cut 0 bases from V and 4 bases from J; bases unmatched to any gene: 8. Germline-derived CDR1 and CDR2 are SGHNT and YENEEA. This CDR3 is 16 amino acids long. The CDR3 sequence: CASSLDPTGAIYEQYF. CDR3 nucleotides: TGTGCCAGCAGCTTAGATCCGACAGGGGCGATTTACGAGCAGTACTTC. Variable domain in full (rest from reference TRBV11-3 and TRBJ2-7): EAGVVQSPRYKIIEKKQPVAFWCNPISGHNTLYWYLQNLGQGPELLIRYENEEAVDDSQLPKDRFSAERLKGVDSTLKIQPAELGDSAVYLCASSLDPTGAIYEQYFGPGTRLTVT.

This clone was observed a handful of times. This sequence joins TRBV24-1 and TRBJ1-5, with D uncertain. Germline CDR1 is KGHDR and CDR2 is SFDVKD. V lost 3 bases to trimming and J lost 2 bases, with 10 bases between them. The CDR3 loop spans 15 amino acids. The CDR3 DNA is TGTGCCACCAGTGATCAGAGGGAGGGCAATCAGCCCCAGCATTTT. Its protein product is CATSDQREGNQPQHF.

The chain joins TRBV7-2 to TRBJ2-2; possibly TRBD2 for D (5 bases). The CDR3 covers 13 residues. CDR1 and CDR2 (germline): SGHTA, FQGNSA. V lost 3 bases and J 9 bases, leaving 11 bases between the germline ends. CDR3 DNA: TGTGCCAGCAGCTTCGGGGAGTTGAGGGAGCTGTTTTTT. Translation gives CASSFGELRELFF.

V and J are TRBV2 and TRBJ1-1; 7 bases align to TRBD1. Germline loops: CDR1 SNHLY, CDR2 FYNNEI. V lost 4 bases and J lost 5; bases outside the gene matches: 4. This CDR3 has 13 residues. The CDR3: CASSGNRGTEAFF. As DNA, the CDR3 is TGTGCCAGCAGTGGAAACAGGGGTACTGAAGCTTTCTTT.

The chain is built from TRBV9 and TRBJ2-5; D gene ambiguous. The germline CDR1 and CDR2 sequences are SGDLS and YYNGEE. The length of the CDR3 is 15 residues. V dropped 0 bases and J dropped 2 bases, with 11 bases sitting between them. CDR3 in DNA: TGTGCCAGCAGCGTAGGCGCGCTGGGGCAAGAGACCCAGTACTTC. Amino acid sequence: CASSVGALGQETQYF.

The chain combines TRBV4-2 with TRBJ1-1; D is ambiguous. The CDR3 consists of 15 residues. V gave up 4 bases and J gave up 1 base, with 13 bases separating them. Germline CDR1 LGHNA, CDR2 YNFKEQ. Here the CDR3 DNA reads TGTGCCAGCAGCCCCCTCCAGAAGCCGAACACTGAAGCTTTCTTT. Protein sequence: CASSPLQKPNTEAFF.

The V call is TRBV27, the J call TRBJ2-5; 8 nucleotides line up with TRBD1. The CDR3 length is 14 residues. The germline V gene encodes CDR1 MNHEY and CDR2 SMNVEV (reference sequence). The V segment lost 8 bases and the J segment 5 bases; nucleotides outside the gene matches: 10. The CDR3 DNA reads as TGTGCCAGCGGAACCGGACAGGGAATTGAGACCCAGTACTTC. It yields the protein CASGTGQGIETQYF.

This clone was counted between two and nine times. The V gene is TRBV28, the J gene TRBJ2-5, with D unclear. Germline V gene data show CDR1 as MDHEN and CDR2 as SYDVKM. CDR3 size: 13 residues. V was trimmed by 3 bases and J by 5 bases, leaving 10 bases between them. CDR3 loop: CASSFASWETQYF. DNA for the CDR3: TGTGCCAGCAGTTTTGCCTCGTGGGAGACCCAGTACTTC.

The genes are TRBV6-5 and TRBJ1-1; D is uncertain. The germline CDR1 and CDR2 sequences are MNHEY and SVGAGI. CDR3 length equals 14 residues. V lost 6 bases, J lost 5 bases, and 16 bases lay in between. CDR3 amino acids: CASSPVRVITEAFF. CDR3 DNA: TGTGCCAGCAGCCCGGTTAGGGTGATAACTGAAGCTTTCTTT.

CDR3 loop: CATSDLRWATNEQFF. The DNA of the CDR3 is TGTGCCACCAGTGATTTGCGTTGGGCCACCAATGAGCAGTTCTTC. The chain couples TRBV24-1 to TRBJ2-1; D call uncertain. The V gene's germline CDR1 is KGHDR and CDR2 SFDVKD. Trimming shortened V by 0 bases and J by 6 bases, and 11 bases separated the two germline ends. The CDR3 spans 15 residues.